This TCR beta chain was documented in a study of T-cell memory formation after mild COVID-19 (dated by TCRdb to the early 2020s). Background on the whole study: TCR sequence clusters from the two donors were found to be largely donor specific. T-cell clones expanding and contracting after mild COVID-19 in a couple of donors were tracked by longitudinal TCRalpha and TCRbeta repertoire sequencing. The cohort comprised two young, previously healthy adult volunteers, one female and one male. General study outcomes and caveats: Some responding clones were detected in pre-infection memory, suggesting pre-existing cross-reactive memory T cells joined the SARS-CoV-2 response. Contracting CD4+ clones were found mainly in CM and EM memory subsets, while CD8+ clones were enriched in EMRA. The second-wave clones that peaked on day 37 were not confirmed to be SARS-CoV-2 specific. The study covered only two mild cases, and larger cohorts including severe cases with pre-infection samples were considered necessary. Balanced CD4/CD8 phenotypes were observed for clones contracting from day 15 to 85, whereas a bias towards CD4+ was observed for a second wave of clones expanding from day 15 to 37.

PBMCs were isolated by Ficoll-Paque density gradient centrifugation. Remarks on this clonotype: No antigen is known for it. Base qualities were left out, and no much larger clone turns up one base away.

Instrument used: Illumina NovaSeq 6000. TCRalpha and TCRbeta cDNA libraries were constructed by 5'RACE with constant-segment primers, with sample barcodes and unique molecular identifiers being introduced. RNA was extracted from every sample with Trizol reagent. Amplification of the libraries took two PCR steps, and the second step added a second sample barcode plus Illumina TruSeq adapters. The libraries were sequenced on an Illumina NovaSeq using 2 x 150 bp paired-end reads. For the original study's pipeline: Reads were demultiplexed and collapsed into UMI-guided consensus sequences with migec v1.2.7. Using mixcr v2.1.11, UMI consensuses were aligned to TRA and TRB V and J templates and then assembled into clonotypes. A clonotype was counted as expanded or contracted only if both edgeR and NoisET called the change significant, with noise models trained on biological replicates. edgeR calls used a false discovery rate-adjusted p below 0.01 and a log2 fold-change threshold of 1. PCA with hierarchical clustering of max-normalized trajectories of the 1000 most abundant clonotypes was used as exploratory dynamics analysis. Separately sequenced CD4+ and CD8+ repertoires were used to assign the CD4 or CD8 phenotype of responding clones. In-frame beta chains were kept once TCRdb had trimmed the public reads at Q25 with fastp and called clones with MiXCR. Every CDR3 protein is listed once, alongside the most common genes and DNA of its rows. The V and J calls, along with clone size, are taken from TCRdb and not from the paper's own processing. The sample table holds about 210,000 distinct CDR3 sequences, of which roughly 30% were seen once. In total, the top ten clones hold about an eighth of the sample.

The clonotype comes from an adult woman who had mild COVID-19 (a few samples of this study predate the infection). The sample titles of this study are shuffled in the database, so cell type and time point are left out; the donor was told from shared clones. The sequenced material came from PBMCs or a T cell subset sorted from them (not recorded which).

The CDR3 loop reads CASSVEGGGPFDTQYF. The sequenced DNA: TGTGCCAGCAGCGTAGAAGGGGGAGGGCCATTCGATACGCAGTATTTT. The V and J genes are TRBV9 and TRBJ2-3; TRBD2 is a possible D gene, resting on 7 matching bases. The CDR3 runs 16 amino acids, cysteine and phenylalanine included. Only the CDR3 DNA stays, 48 bases, in frame from base 1. V lost 0 bases and J lost 6 bases; the stretch between them is 17 bases long. The germline V gene gives CDR1 as SGDLS and CDR2 as YYNGEE.